A selection of T cell receptor beta chains follows, all from one sample in a study of blood T cell repertoires in COVID-19. Using immunoSEQ multiplex PCR, the repertoire was profiled, and TCRdb retains in-frame clones only, with some absent. There are more than 300,000 clones in the sample; approximately 90% occur only once, and 8.5% to 12% lies in the top ten. The sequencing sample was made of PBMCs or T cells enriched from blood (not recorded which). These receptors all come from a woman aged 18-29 years who had recovered from COVID-19. The CDR3 runs from the conserved cysteine through the conserved F or W. The D gene is left open where the match is weak. Size tells how often a clone was seen (once, few, many) or the class of an expanded clone, and some rows leave it out.

NA | TRBJ1-1 | once | TRBV6-4 | TGTGCCAGCAGTGACGGTTCAGGGGCCCCTGTAAGGGCTTTCTTT | CASSDGSGAPVRAFF
NA | TRBJ1-1 | NA | TRBV5-1 | TGCGCCAGCAGCTTGGAGGGTCGGGGGAGAGAGGCTGAAGCTTTCTTT | CASSLEGRGREAEAFF
NA | TRBJ1-1 | NA | TRBV5-4 | TGTGCCAGCAGCTTCAGCGCAGACACTGAAGCTTTCTTT | CASSFSADTEAFF
TRBD2 | TRBJ2-4 | NA | TRBV6-5 | TGTGCCAGCAGTTACGAGGCGGGAGGAAGGGACATTCAGTACTTC | CASSYEAGGRDIQYF
NA | TRBJ2-2 | NA | TRBV3-1/TRBV3-2 | TGTGCCAGCAGCCAATGGGGACACCTACGCACCGGGGAGCTGTTTTTT | CASSQWGHLRTGELFF
NA | TRBJ1-2 | NA | TRBV4-1 | TGCGCCAGCAGCCAACCAACAGGGAAGGACAACTATGGCTACACCTTC | CASSQPTGKDNYGYTF
TRBD1 | TRBJ1-2 | NA | TRBV7-2 | TGTGCCAGCAATGAGGAGACAGGGTTCTATGGCTACACCTTC | CASNEETGFYGYTF
TRBD1 | TRBJ1-4 | NA | TRBV27 | TGTGCCAGCAGTCCGGGGACAGGTTTTGATGAAAAACTGTTTTTT | CASSPGTGFDEKLFF
NA | TRBJ2-7 | once | TRBV7-2 | TGTGCCAGCAGCTTAGAACCGGGTACCGAGCAGTACTTC | CASSLEPGTEQYF
NA | TRBJ2-3 | once | TRBV9 | TGTGCCAGCAGCCAAGCGGTGGGCACAGATACGCAGTATTTT | CASSQAVGTDTQYF
NA | TRBJ2-7 | NA | TRBV6-6 | TGTGCCAGCAGTTATCTGGACAGTTTCTACGAGCAGTACTTC | CASSYLDSFYEQYF
TRBD1 | TRBJ1-5 | NA | TRBV28 | TGTGCCAGCAGTTTAAGGGACAGGGGTCATCAGCCCCAGCATTTT | CASSLRDRGHQPQHF
NA | TRBJ1-5 | NA | TRBV2 | TGTGCCAGCAGTGAAAACGGGCAGCCCCAGCATTTT | CASSENGQPQHF
NA | TRBJ2-2 | few | TRBV9 | TGTGCCAGCAGCGTAGGGGGAGGAGCGAACACCGGGGAGCTGTTTTTT | CASSVGGGANTGELFF
NA | TRBJ1-4 | NA | TRBV5-1 | TGCGCCAGCAGCCAGGACGTCGGGGGTGAAAAACTGTTTTTT | CASSQDVGGEKLFF
NA | TRBJ2-1 | NA | TRBV7-9 | TGTGCCAGCAGCTCCGATGGACAGTCCTACAATGAGCAGTTCTTC | CASSSDGQSYNEQFF
TRBD1 | TRBJ1-2 | NA | TRBV5-4 | TGTGCCAGCAGCTTGGATTATCAGGGGGCAGATGGCTACACCTTC | CASSLDYQGADGYTF
TRBD1 | TRBJ2-7 | NA | TRBV12-3/TRBV12-4 | TGTGCCAGCAGTTTGGGACAGTACATCGAGCAGTACTTC | CASSLGQYIEQYF
NA | TRBJ2-2 | NA | TRBV5-1 | TGCGCCAGCAGCTTGATCCTAGCCAGGGGATCCGGGGAGCTGTTTTTT | CASSLILARGSGELFF
NA | TRBJ1-2 | NA | TRBV7-9 | TGTGCCAGCAGCGTACGGGGAGGGGATGGCTACACCTTC | CASSVRGGDGYTF
NA | TRBJ1-1 | NA | TRBV28 | TGTGCCAGCAGTTTAAATTGGGCCGCCGTCGACACTGAAGCTTTCTTT | CASSLNWAAVDTEAFF
TRBD2 | TRBJ2-2 | NA | TRBV30 | TGTGCCTGGAGCCGTGACCGACTAGCGGGGGCTCAGCCCGGGGAGCTGTTTTTT | CAWSRDRLAGAQPGELFF
NA | TRBJ2-3 | NA | TRBV6-1 | TGTGCCAGCAGTGAAGCGCTTCTTAGCTTCGATACGCAGTATTTT | CASSEALLSFDTQYF
TRBD1 | TRBJ2-7 | once | TRBV12-3/TRBV12-4 | TGTGCCACCCGACAGGGGGACTACGAGCAGTACTTC | CATRQGDYEQYF
TRBD1 | TRBJ1-2 | NA | TRBV4-2 | TGTGCCAGCAGCCGGACAGGGGGCCGGGACTATGGCTACACCTTC | CASSRTGGRDYGYTF